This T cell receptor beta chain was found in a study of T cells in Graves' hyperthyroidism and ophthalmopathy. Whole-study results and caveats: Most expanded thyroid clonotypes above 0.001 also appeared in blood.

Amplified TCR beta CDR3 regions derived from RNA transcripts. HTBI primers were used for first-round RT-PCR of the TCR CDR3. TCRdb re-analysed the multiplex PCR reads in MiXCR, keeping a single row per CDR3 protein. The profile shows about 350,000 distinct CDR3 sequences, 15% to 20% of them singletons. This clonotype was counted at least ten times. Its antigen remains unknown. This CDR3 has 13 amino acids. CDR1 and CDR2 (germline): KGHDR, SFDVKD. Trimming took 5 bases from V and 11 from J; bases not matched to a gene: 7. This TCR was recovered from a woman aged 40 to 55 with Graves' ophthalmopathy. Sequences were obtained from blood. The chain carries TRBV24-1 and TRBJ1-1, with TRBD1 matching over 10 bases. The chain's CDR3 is CATSVTGGNKAFF. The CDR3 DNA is TGTGCCACCAGTGTGACAGGGGGCAATAAGGCTTTCTTT.